This T cell receptor (beta chain) was profiled in a study of naive and memory T cell subsets (dated by TCRdb to between 2016 and 2019). Study-level background: An open-source, UMI-based TCR alpha and beta sequencing pipeline was applied to sorted naive and memory peripheral blood T cell subsets. The results of the functional CMV T cell responses matched the IgG serology results in every case. RNA was DNase-treated and reverse transcribed with TCR constant-region primers, mostly using SuperScript III. What the study reported, not specific to this receptor: In both CD4 and CD8 cells, the Gini index increased while Shannon and inverse Simpson diversity decreased from naive through CM, EM and EMRA. RNA-based TCR counts may be influenced by expression changes linked to T cell activation and differentiation. The repertoire findings for the naive and memory subsets could not be validated against a ground truth, as none was available. The abundance of TCRs followed a power law with an exponent that differed between naive and memory subsets yet stayed consistent across the three individuals. After error correction, only a single occurrence was seen for over 95% of naive TCR sequences, so much steeper abundance distributions were produced than in memory subsets. Clonotypes were defined as single alpha or beta chain sequences, not paired alpha/beta receptors.

V was cut back by 6 bases and J by 3 bases, leaving a gap of 12 bases between them. The CDR3 holds 15 amino acids from the cysteine to the phenylalanine. The DNA shown is the 45-base CDR3, in frame from base 1. CDR1 is given as LNHDA and CDR2 as SQIVND, both from the germline V gene (reference sequence). This clonotype was counted between two and nine times. The clone's antigen remains unknown. No base quality values were provided; no much bigger clone lies one nucleotide off. Receptor libraries were prepared by UMI-ligation and nested PCR. To cover both TRBC1 and TRBC2, the beta constant-region primer consisted of an equimolar mix of two oligonucleotides. A single-stranded oligonucleotide bearing the SP2 primer plus a 12-nucleotide UMI was ligated onto the 3' end of the cDNA by T4 RNA ligase 1. The ligated cDNA went through four rounds of PCR with nested alpha and beta constant-region primers together with the SP2 primer. Incubation of the ligation reaction was carried out at 16 degrees C for roughly 18-24 hours. PCR2 was usually performed as a SYBR Green qPCR and halted at a preset threshold so that over-amplification would not occur. Agencourt AMPure XP magnetic beads were used for all purifications after the first. Library quantification was done by Qubit, followed by a TapeStation check on which the main peak was expected at around 650 bp. Pooled libraries were sequenced on an Illumina MiSeq using v2 2x251 paired-end kits, and typically about 0.9-2.1 million reads were obtained per sample. Libraries were pooled at around 4 nM per sample, and 5-7% PhiX was added to improve cluster recognition. Regarding the original processing steps: FASTQ reads processed by Demultiplexor were assigned V and J genes by Decombinator through tag matching that tolerated a single base-pair mismatch. UMIs were used by Collapsinator to correct both sequencing errors and frequency errors arising from PCR heterogeneity. CDR3Translator translated TCRs and extracted CDR3s from the conserved cysteine to the FGXG phenylalanine, flagging non-productive sequences. Gini, Shannon entropy and inverse Simpson indices were computed after subsampling the repertoires to the same number of UMI-defined TCRs. Power-law fits to clonotype abundance distributions were performed by maximum likelihood within the linear range. Similar UMI counts, unique TCR numbers and clonal distributions were obtained with the pipeline and with MIGEC on one naive CD8 sample. Repertoires were searched for around 7,300 CMV-associated CDR3 sequences compiled from VDJdb and a published dataset. The public reads were reprocessed in TCRdb via fastp at Q25 and MiXCR, keeping in-frame beta chains. Each CDR3 protein gets just one entry, which takes the most common genes and DNA from the rows behind it. These V and J calls rely on TCRdb rather than the paper's analysis. This sample gives some 100,000 distinct CDR3 sequences in total; 5.5% to 8.5% of them show up just once. About 1.6% of the sample belongs to the ten largest clones.

From the second PCR step onward, the TCR alpha chain libraries and the TCR beta chain libraries were amplified separately. The CMV status of each donor was determined by measuring IFNgamma production from CD4+ T cells after fresh PBMCs had been stimulated overnight with CMV viral lysate. Miltenyi beads were used first to positively select CD4 T cells, and CD8 T cells were then positively selected from the CD4-negative fraction. After staining for CD3, CD4, CD8, CD45RA, CD27 and a live/dead dye, cells were sorted on a BD Aria II into four subsets based on CD45RA and CD27. Blood came from three healthy volunteers, each fractionated into CD4 and CD8 T cells and then into four differentiation subsets. Approximately 120 ml of peripheral blood was collected from each donor, and PBMC were isolated by Ficoll-Paque PLUS density-gradient centrifugation. Sorted cells were lysed in RLT buffer, and RNA was extracted with a Qiagen RNeasy kit and stored at -80°C.

Sequencing was performed on central memory CD4+ T cells from blood. Per the publication, the cell subset or site label means: central memory, CD45RA- CD27+. In this chain, TRBV19 is recombined with TRBJ2-6; TRBD2 is possibly the D segment (6 matching bases). This clonotype was obtained from a human donor in good health. The DNA sequence reads TGTGCCAGTAGCCCCGGGGGAGGTGGGGCCAACGTCCTGACTTTC. It translates to CASSPGGGGANVLTF.